This record concerns one T cell receptor (beta chain) sequence. The antigen it binds to is not known. No base qualities exist here, and no much larger clone lies one base off it. The cohort consisted of 650 to 700 healthy bone marrow donors. All cohort members were sampled while nominally healthy, although unrecorded immune exposures were likely present. The donor was CMV seronegative and belonged to the group of several hundred seronegative cohort members. Each donor provided a peripheral blood sample, and peripheral blood mononuclear cells were used for TCR beta sequencing. Genomic DNA extraction from the blood cell samples was performed with the Qiagen DNeasy Blood Extraction Kit. The method was the immunoSEQ multiplex PCR assay. A mixture of 60 forward primers for TCR Vbeta segments and 13 reverse primers for TCR Jbeta segments was used in the multiplex PCR. The CDR3 region of rearranged TCR beta genes was amplified from genomic DNA with a multiplex PCR assay. The amplified TCR beta libraries were sequenced on the Illumina HiSeq System as 87-base-pair reads. The original pipeline was this. A later analysis counted 65 million to 90 million unique TCR beta chains across the 666 repertoires, and roughly 9.9 million of these chains were shared by at least two donors. A nearest-neighbor algorithm error-corrected the raw reads and collapsed the reads into unique sequences, merging closely related sequences to remove PCR and sequencing errors. V, D and J gene segments were assigned by aligning CDR3 sequences to IMGT reference sequences. For a sequence to be retained, at least a six-nucleotide match to both a V gene segment and a J gene segment was required. A rearrangement counted as productive if the CDR3 had no stop codons and remained in frame with V and J, and every other rearrangement counted as non-productive. Following IMGT convention, CDR3 was defined as the stretch from the second conserved V-encoded cysteine up to the conserved J-encoded phenylalanine. In an earlier analysis of around 640 of the donors, sequences lacking an unambiguous match to a single V gene segment were excluded. An earlier analysis of several hundred of the donors called V segments functional above 56.7% productive rearrangements and segregating when the between-donor standard deviation exceeded 5%. A statistical classification framework was built for diagnosing cytomegalovirus status from the catalog of TCR beta chain sequences. In a later analysis, V and J genes were assigned by comparing TCR nucleotide sequences against IMGT/GENE-DB human TR gene sequences. Using the TCRdist pipeline, a later analysis assigned CDR3 sequences along with most-parsimonious VDJ recombination scenarios. In a later analysis, every TCR beta chain was defined by the combination of its CDR3 amino acid sequence and its V-gene family, and reads without a unique V-gene family were dropped. A later analysis removed 592 highly shared, low-generation-probability nucleotide sequences to deal with suspected cross-contamination and a sequencing artifact. In a later analysis, a clonal expansion index was calculated for each public chain from normalized within-repertoire ranks of inferred template counts. In a later analysis, generation probabilities were computed with a VDJ recombination model fitted to out-of-frame rearrangements, and the resulting probabilities were checked against IGoR. Hypergeometric tests were used in a later analysis to score TCR-TCR, TCR-HLA and TCR-CMV co-occurrence, with a repertoire-size bias correction applied to the TCR pairs. False discovery rates were estimated in a later analysis by permuting HLA or CMV assignments 20 times. In a later analysis, co-occurring TCRs were grouped using DBSCAN, and TCRdist sequence similarity was added for clustering within HLA-allele-positive subsets. For co-occurrence clustering, repertoires with fewer than 30,000 or more than 120,000 public chains were excluded, along with roughly five repertoires with anomalous nucleotide sharing. Drawn from immuneACCESS, this table holds only the in-frame rearrangements with V and J called that TCRdb kept. Clones are partly lost; checked studies trace under half to an unresolved V gene and leave the rest unexplained. That table supplies the V and J calls and clone size; D and trimming were determined from the DNA. This sample comprises under 150,000 clones, around a tenth of them detected only once. The ten largest make up approximately 2% of the sample.

This entry belongs to a study of cytomegalovirus exposure and HLA in healthy donors (dated by TCRdb to 2017 to 2019). Study-level background: An earlier analysis of some 500 of the donors reported roughly 270 Gb of sequence data and 100 million to 140 million unique TCR beta sequences from around 200 million T cells. An early release that covered about 640 HLA-typed donors contained approximately 300 gigabases of sequencing data and 70 million to 100 million unique TCR sequences. The genetic ancestry cluster associated with self-reported Caucasian donors included roughly 84% of the 398 genotyped donors. The study aimed to test whether signatures of past pathogen exposure could be identified by cataloging public T cell receptors. The study profiled the T cell repertoires of under 700 subjects by immunosequencing and related them to cytomegalovirus serostatus. Along with the roughly 670-subject first cohort, a separate validation cohort of around 120 different subjects was used. The study combined high-throughput TCR immunosequencing, statistical association of individual TCRs with disease status, and machine learning to predict cytomegalovirus infection status. To study patterns of TCR occurrence, a later analysis re-analyzed previously published TCR beta repertoires from several hundred donors and added high-resolution HLA genotyping. The later analysis used no new phenotypic data to find candidate immune exposures, relying instead on TCR beta sequences and their occurrence across donors. An earlier analysis of 587 of the donors used high-throughput TCR beta sequencing to judge whether each TCR beta V gene segment behaved as functional or pseudogenic. Donor age, sex, ethnicity and CMV serostatus were compiled together with the repertoire data. A later genetic analysis used genome-wide SNP genotypes for about 65% of the 666 donors, treating that subset as a discovery cohort. Every repertoire in the discovery cohort had been generated on one and the same sequencing platform. Both class I and class II loci were covered by HLA typing, at four-digit resolution. Typing coverage differed by locus: A, B, C, DRB1 and DQB1 were typed in roughly 620-640 donors, DQA1 in 522, DPA1 in 600 to 610, and DPB1 in around 440. Several DR-DQ haplotypes were handled as single units for association and clustering because linkage in the cohort was strong. Among 300 to 500 genotyped donors of the cohort, an average of around 220,000 unique TCR beta nucleotide sequences was sequenced per donor, of which 15% to 20% were non-productive.

What the study reported, not specific to this receptor: In a later analysis, the rate of TCR association differed among HLA loci, with DRB1 alleles having the most associated TCRs and HLA-C alleles having the fewest. A later analysis found that most CMV-associated TCR beta chains appeared HLA-restricted, with HLA associations seemingly driven largely by CMV exposure. The classifier was reported to diagnose cytomegalovirus status with high specificity and sensitivity in both the original and validation cohorts. In this cohort, only TCR beta chains were sequenced, and detectable features were limited by the absence of alpha or paired-chain data. Because HLA typing was missing for some donors at each locus, association tests included only the typed subset. Approximately 18 rarely observed V segments, including chromosome 9 orphons, were excluded from the earlier analysis of about 500 of the donors because counts were too low. V-gene and J-gene trimming of TCR beta chains was associated with a missense DCLRE1C variant in a later genetic analysis, and the association was replicated in an independent cohort. In vitro tests confirmed that a few of the cytomegalovirus-associated TCR beta chains recognize cytomegalovirus antigens. For the cohort, immune exposure information was limited to CMV serostatus. Assigning TCR associations to individual alleles was difficult when HLA alleles, especially DR and DQ, strongly co-occurred. At a false discovery rate of 0.05, a later analysis linked under 20,000 TCR beta sequences to specific HLA alleles. Sequencing depth was assumed to be roughly uniform across donors in the presence/absence analyses, though that assumption may not hold. The authors suggested that the approach could potentially be extended to other disease states and immunological phenotypes. A later genetic analysis reported fewer N-insertions in productive TCRs among donors in an Asian-associated ancestry cluster than the roughly 670-donor mean. Linkage disequilibrium might explain the correlated functional status among segregating V segments, but an unknown experimental factor could not be excluded. In the study, around 150 TCR beta chains were listed as associated with cytomegalovirus. A later analysis found that HLA-associated TCR beta chains were more clonally expanded and had lower generation probabilities than equally common non-associated chains. A further reported finding was that TCR beta sequences accurately predicted the HLA-A and HLA-B alleles for most subjects in the first cohort. Most TCR sequences were seen in very few donors, while some public TCRs were found in many individuals. According to a later analysis, parvovirus B19, influenza, CMV and Epstein-Barr virus appeared linked to several top co-occurrence clusters. An earlier analysis of approximately 600 of the donors showed that most TCR beta V segments appeared in productive rearrangements either about 87% or about 30% of the time, which broadly matched IMGT annotations. A cluster of highly shared sequence variants was judged likely to represent a technical artifact of the sequencing pipeline. Some IMGT-functional V segments, including TRBV6-2 and TRBV6-3, could not be distinguished by the 87-base-pair reads and were therefore excluded.

Between the V and J ends, shortened by 4 bases and 2 bases respectively, the junction contains 16 bases. Sequences SGDLS (CDR1) and YYNGEE (CDR2) are obtained from the germline V gene. From the cysteine up to the phenylalanine, the CDR3 has a length of 15 residues. Of all the DNA, just the CDR3 is kept, 45 bases in frame from base 1. This clonotype was sampled from a male donor in good health and CMV-seronegative. The sample was PBMCs. Here the chain combines TRBV9 and TRBJ2-7; the D gene is perhaps TRBD1, on 6 matching bases. The base sequence is TGTGCCAGCAGCTCGCCTGGTGGACAGACCTACGAGCAGTACTTC. Protein translation: CASSSPGGQTYEQYF.